What follows is one T cell receptor (beta chain) and its context. Clones were sequenced by immunoSEQ multiplex PCR, and TCRdb holds only the in-frame ones, with some missing. The profile shows around 9,300 clones, around 91% of them singletons. V dropped 5 bases and J dropped 0; count of bases not matched to a gene: 9. This CDR3 region has 16 residues. Germline V gives CDR1 MGHRA, CDR2 YSYEKL. The data belong to a study of graft-versus-host responses after intestinal transplantation. The sample here was PBMCs, taken about 6 weeks after intestinal transplant. The TCR originated in a human patient who received an intestinal transplant, so some T cells may come from the graft donor. The gene calls are TRBV4-1 and TRBJ1-1; TRBD1 matches at 7 bases. The CDR3 spells CASSTPRTGMNTEAFF. The CDR3 DNA sequence: TGCGCCAGCAGCACCCCTAGGACAGGCATGAACACTGAAGCTTTCTTT.